The source of this T cell receptor (beta chain) is a study of blood T cell repertoires in COVID-19. Looking at the study overall: There were acute and convalescent COVID-19 samples, and they came from the United States, Italy and Spain. From T cells, B-cell-depleted T cells, or PBMCs came the material, which was cDNA or gDNA.

Study processing details: Reference gene primer amplification gave nucleated cell count estimates. TCRdb keeps only in-frame clones here, not all; method: immunoSEQ multiplex PCR. V, J and clone size reflect that table, while D and trimming were determined from the DNA. Among approximately 270,000 clones listed, approximately 85% were seen once. Followed longitudinally, the Seattle patients had been enrolled during active infection. The CDR3 contains 15 residues. CDR1 and CDR2 (germline): LNHDA, SQIVND (reference sequence). V lost 5 bases to trimming and J lost 3 bases; unmatched junction nucleotides: 8.

The sequence derives from a human donor with COVID-19, enrolled during active disease. The donor label of this sample is uncertain. This chain links TRBV19 with TRBJ2-7, with 9 positions matching TRBD1. Material: peripheral blood. The CDR3 here is CASSLTGTGNYEQYF. The CDR3 region has the DNA TGTGCCAGTAGTCTCACCGGGACAGGGAACTACGAGCAGTACTTC.